This TCR beta chain was identified during a study of neoadjuvant anti-PD-1 for oral cavity cancer. Study-level background: Around day 43, patients without progression received a fourth nivolumab dose before surgery.

Time point meaning: after neoadjuvant nivolumab, at surgical resection. Patients had newly diagnosed, untreated stage II-IVA oral cavity squamous cell carcinoma. Germline CDR1 reads ENHRY; CDR2 reads SYGVKD. This CDR3 has 16 amino acids. V shed 1 base, J shed 4 bases, and the junction held 6 bases outside the gene matches. Only in-frame clones appear in the TCRdb table, and some are missing; sequencing was by immunoSEQ multiplex PCR. The repertoire includes 68,000 or so clones, roughly 85% of them detected once, and more than 3% sits in the top ten. The chain joins TRBV10-3 to TRBJ2-2; 7 bases agree with TRBD1. This TCR was recovered from a person aged 35-80 years with oral cavity squamous cell carcinoma. The sample here was PBMCs, taken after nivolumab (anti-PD-1) treatment. DNA for the CDR3: TGTGCCATCAGTGAGTTAGGGCCAGGGGGCACCGGGGAGCTGTTTTTT. This encodes CAISELGPGGTGELFF.